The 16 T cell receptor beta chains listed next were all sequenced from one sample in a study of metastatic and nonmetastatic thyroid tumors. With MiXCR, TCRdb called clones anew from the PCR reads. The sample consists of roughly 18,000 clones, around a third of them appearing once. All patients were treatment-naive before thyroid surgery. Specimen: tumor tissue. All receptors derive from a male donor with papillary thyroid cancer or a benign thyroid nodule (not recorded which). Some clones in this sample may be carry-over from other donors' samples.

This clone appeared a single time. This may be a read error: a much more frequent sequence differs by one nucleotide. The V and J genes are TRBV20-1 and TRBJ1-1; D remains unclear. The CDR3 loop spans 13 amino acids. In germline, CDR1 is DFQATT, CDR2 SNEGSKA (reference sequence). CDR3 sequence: CSARDGMKTEAFF. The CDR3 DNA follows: TGCAGTGCTAGAGATGGGATGAAGACTGAAGCTTTCTTT.

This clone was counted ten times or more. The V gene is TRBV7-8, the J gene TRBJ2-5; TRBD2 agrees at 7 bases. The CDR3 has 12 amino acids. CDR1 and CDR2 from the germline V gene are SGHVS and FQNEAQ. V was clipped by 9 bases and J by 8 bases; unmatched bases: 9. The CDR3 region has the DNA TGTGCCAGTAGCAGGGAGGGCCGAACCCAGTACTTC. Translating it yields CASSREGRTQYF.

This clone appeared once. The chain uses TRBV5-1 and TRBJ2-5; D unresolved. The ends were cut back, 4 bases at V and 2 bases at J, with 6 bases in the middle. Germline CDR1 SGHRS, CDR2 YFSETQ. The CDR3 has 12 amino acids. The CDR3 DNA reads TGCGCCAGCAGCATCGTACAAGAGACCCAGTACTTC. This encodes CASSIVQETQYF.

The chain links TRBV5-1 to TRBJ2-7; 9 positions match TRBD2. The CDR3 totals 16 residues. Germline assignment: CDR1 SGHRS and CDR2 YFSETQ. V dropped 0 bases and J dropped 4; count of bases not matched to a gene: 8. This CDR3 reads CASSLVRPSGTYEQYF. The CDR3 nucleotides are TGCGCCAGCAGCTTGGTAAGGCCTAGCGGGACGTACGAGCAGTACTTC.

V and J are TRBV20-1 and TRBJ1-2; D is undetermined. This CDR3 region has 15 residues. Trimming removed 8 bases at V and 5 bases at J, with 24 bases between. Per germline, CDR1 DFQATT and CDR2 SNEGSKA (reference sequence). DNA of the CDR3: TGCAGTTCCAGCGACCCCAGCGGGCAAGGGTATGGCTACACCTTC. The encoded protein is CSSSDPSGQGYGYTF.

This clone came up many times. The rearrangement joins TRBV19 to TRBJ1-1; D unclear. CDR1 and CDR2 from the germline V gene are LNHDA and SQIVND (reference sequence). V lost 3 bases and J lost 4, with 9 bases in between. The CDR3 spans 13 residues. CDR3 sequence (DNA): TGTGCCAGTAGTATGGGGAAGGGCACTGAAGCTTTCTTT. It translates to CASSMGKGTEAFF.

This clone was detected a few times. The CDR3 region is CASASWWFEQYF. CDR3 in DNA: TGTGCCAGTGCTAGCTGGTGGTTCGAGCAGTACTTC. The genes are TRBV6-2 or TRBV6-3 and TRBJ2-7, with D perhaps TRBD2 (5 bases). This CDR3 is built from 12 residues. V lost 9 bases, J lost 6 bases, and 15 bases lay in between. CDR1 and CDR2 from the germline V gene are MNHEY and SVGEGT.

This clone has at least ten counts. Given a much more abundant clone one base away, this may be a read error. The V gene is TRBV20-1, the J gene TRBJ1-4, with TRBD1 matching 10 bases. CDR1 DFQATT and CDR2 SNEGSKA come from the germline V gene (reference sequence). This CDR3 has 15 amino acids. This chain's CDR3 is CSATGTGASNEKLSF. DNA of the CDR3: TGCAGTGCTACCGGGACAGGGGCTTCTAATGAAAAACTGTCTTTT.

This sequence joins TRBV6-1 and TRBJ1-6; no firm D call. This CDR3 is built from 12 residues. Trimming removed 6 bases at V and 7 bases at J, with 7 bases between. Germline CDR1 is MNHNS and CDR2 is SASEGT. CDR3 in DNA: TGTGCCAGCAGCTCCGGGAATTCACCCCTCCACTTT. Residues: CASSSGNSPLHF.

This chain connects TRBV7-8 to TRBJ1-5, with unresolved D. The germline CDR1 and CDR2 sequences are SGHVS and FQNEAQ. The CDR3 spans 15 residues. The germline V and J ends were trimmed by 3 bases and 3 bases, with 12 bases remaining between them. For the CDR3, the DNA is TGTGCCAGCAGCTTTCTGGCCAGGAACAATCAGCCCCAGCATTTT. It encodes CASSFLARNNQPQHF.

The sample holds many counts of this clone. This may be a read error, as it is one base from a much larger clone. The CDR3 coding sequence is TGTGCCAGCAGTTACTCGACTAGCGGCTCTGGGGCCAACGTCCCGACTTTC. Translation gives CASSYSTSGSGANVPTF. This chain links TRBV6-5 with TRBJ2-6; TRBD2 aligns across 9 bases. The CDR3 extends over 17 amino acids. In germline, CDR1 is MNHEY, CDR2 SVGAGI.

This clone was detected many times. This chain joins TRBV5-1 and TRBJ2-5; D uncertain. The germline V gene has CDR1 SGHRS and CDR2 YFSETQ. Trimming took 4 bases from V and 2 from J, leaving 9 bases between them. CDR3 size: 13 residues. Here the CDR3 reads CASSPLGQETQYF. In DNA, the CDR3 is TGCGCCAGCAGCCCCCTGGGGCAAGAGACCCAGTACTTC. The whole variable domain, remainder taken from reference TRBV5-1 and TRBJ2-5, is KAGVTQTPRYLIKTRGQQVTLSCSPISGHRSVSWYQQTPGQGLQFLFEYFSETQRNKGNFPGRFSGRQFSNSRSEMNVSTLELGDSALYLCASSPLGQETQYFGPGTRLLVL.

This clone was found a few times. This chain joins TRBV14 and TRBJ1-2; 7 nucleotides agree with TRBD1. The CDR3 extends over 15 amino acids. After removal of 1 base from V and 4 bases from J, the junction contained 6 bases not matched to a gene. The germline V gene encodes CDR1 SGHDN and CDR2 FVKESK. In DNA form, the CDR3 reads TGTGCCAGCAGCCAAGTTGCGGGACAGAGCTATGGCTACACCTTC. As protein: CASSQVAGQSYGYTF. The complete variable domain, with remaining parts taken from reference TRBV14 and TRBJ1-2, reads EAGVTQFPSHSVIEKGQTVTLRCDPISGHDNLYWYRRVMGKEIKFLLHFVKESKQDESGMPNNRFLAERTGGTYSTLKVQPAELEDSGVYFCASSQVAGQSYGYTFGSGTRLTVV.

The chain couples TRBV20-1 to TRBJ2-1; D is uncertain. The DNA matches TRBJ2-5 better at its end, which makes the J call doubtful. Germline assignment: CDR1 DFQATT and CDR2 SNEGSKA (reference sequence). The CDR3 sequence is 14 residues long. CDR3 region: CSARSDWASVNQYF. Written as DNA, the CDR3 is TGCAGTGCTAGATCTGACTGGGCTTCGGTGAACCAGTACTTC.

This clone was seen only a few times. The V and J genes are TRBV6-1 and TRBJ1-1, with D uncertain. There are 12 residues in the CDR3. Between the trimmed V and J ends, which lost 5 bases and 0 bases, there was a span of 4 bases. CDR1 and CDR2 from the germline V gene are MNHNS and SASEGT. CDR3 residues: CASSRMNTEAFF. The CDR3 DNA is TGTGCCAGCAGTCGAATGAACACTGAAGCTTTCTTT.

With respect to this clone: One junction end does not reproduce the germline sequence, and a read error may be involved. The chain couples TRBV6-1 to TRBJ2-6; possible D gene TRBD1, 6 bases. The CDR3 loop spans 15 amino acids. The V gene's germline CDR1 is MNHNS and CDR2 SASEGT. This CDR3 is CASSEDSSWANVLTF. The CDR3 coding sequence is TGTGCCAGCAGTGAGGACAGCTCTTGGGCCAACGTCCTGACTTTC.